This TCR beta chain came from a study of blood T cell repertoires in COVID-19. On the study more broadly: The United States, Italy and Spain supplied acute and convalescent COVID-19 samples.

CDR3 size: 15 residues. Germline lookup yields CDR1 SGHKS and CDR2 YYEKEE (reference sequence). V shed 4 bases, J shed 1 base, and the junction held 4 bases outside the gene matches. This clone was found a few times. Study processing details: Estimation of nucleated cell counts relied on the amplification of reference gene primers. Profiled with immunoSEQ multiplex PCR; TCRdb holds only in-frame clones, not every one. Clone size and V and J calls were adopted from that table, with D and trimming inferred from the DNA. Here the sample spans 45,000 to 55,000 clones, around 90% being singletons. This receptor was identified in a human donor in a cohort sampled during active COVID-19. This rearrangement joins TRBV5-5 to TRBJ2-7, with 11 nucleotides matching TRBD1. The specimen was peripheral blood. In nucleotides, the CDR3 is TGTGCCAGCAGCCGGACAGGGGGCGCGTCCTACGAGCAGTACTTC. It encodes CASSRTGGASYEQYF.